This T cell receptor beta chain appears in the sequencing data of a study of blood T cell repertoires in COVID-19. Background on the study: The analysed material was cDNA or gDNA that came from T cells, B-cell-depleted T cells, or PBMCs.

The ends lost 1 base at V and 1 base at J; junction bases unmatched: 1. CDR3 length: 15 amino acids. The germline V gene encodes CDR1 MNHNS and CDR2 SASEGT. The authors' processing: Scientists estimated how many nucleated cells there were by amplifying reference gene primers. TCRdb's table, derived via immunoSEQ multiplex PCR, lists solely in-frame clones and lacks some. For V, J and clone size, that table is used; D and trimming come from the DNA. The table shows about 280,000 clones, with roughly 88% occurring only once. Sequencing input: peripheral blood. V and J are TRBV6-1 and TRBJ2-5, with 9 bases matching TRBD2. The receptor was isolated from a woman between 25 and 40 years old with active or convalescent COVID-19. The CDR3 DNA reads TGTGCCAGCAGTGAAGTAGCGGGGGCCCAAGAGACCCAGTACTTC. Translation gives CASSEVAGAQETQYF.